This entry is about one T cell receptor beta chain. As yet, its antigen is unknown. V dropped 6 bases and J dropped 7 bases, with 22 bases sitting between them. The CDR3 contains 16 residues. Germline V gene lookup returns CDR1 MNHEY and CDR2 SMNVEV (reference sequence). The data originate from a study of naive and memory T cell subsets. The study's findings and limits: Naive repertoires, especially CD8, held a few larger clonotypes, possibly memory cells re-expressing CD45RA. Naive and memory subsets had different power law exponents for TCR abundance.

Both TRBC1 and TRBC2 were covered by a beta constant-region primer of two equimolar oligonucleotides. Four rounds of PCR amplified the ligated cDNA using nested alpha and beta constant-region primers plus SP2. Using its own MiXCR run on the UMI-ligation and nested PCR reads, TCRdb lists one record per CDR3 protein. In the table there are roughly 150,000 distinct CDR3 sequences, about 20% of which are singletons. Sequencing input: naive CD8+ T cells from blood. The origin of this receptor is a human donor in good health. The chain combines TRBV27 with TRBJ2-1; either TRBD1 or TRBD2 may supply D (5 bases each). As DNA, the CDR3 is TGTGCCAGCAGCTGGGACGCCTCTAGTATCCGGAATGAGCAGTTCTTC. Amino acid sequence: CASSWDASSIRNEQFF.